This TCR beta chain was recovered during a study of neurological immune-mediated disorders. Study-wide findings and caveats: Expansion of TCR clones was greatest in HTLV-1-associated myelopathy and smallest in multiple sclerosis, where it fell below that of healthy controls.

In germline, CDR1 is DFQATT, CDR2 SNEGSKA (reference sequence). V was pared by 0 bases and J by 11 bases, with 20 bases between. This CDR3 comprises 15 residues. This clonotype was recorded at least ten times. The antigen remains undetermined. cDNA was made by 5'RACE with 10-nucleotide random UMIs. From 15-18 subjects, each sequencing run yielded over 170 million TCR-beta sequences. Via MiXCR, TCRdb re-called the 5' RACE reads, giving one row per CDR3 protein. This table has around 97,000 distinct CDR3 sequences, 10% to 14% appearing once. Time point of the sample: longitudinal time-point 3. The specimen was PBMCs. This clonotype was obtained from a female donor with HTLV-1-associated myelopathy (HAM/TSP). The chain carries TRBV20-1 and TRBJ1-5, with D possibly TRBD1 on 5 matching bases. The CDR3 here is CSARDYTGTHTAQHF. In DNA form, the CDR3 reads TGCAGTGCTAGAGACTATACAGGCACCCATACGGCCCAGCATTTT.